Given below is one TCR beta chain in context. This record belongs to a study of cytomegalovirus exposure and HLA in healthy donors. The primer mix had 60 Vbeta and 13 Jbeta primers. The repertoire was sequenced with immunoSEQ multiplex PCR; TCRdb's copy has only in-frame clones and lacks some. The listing contains 200,000 to 250,000 clones. The CDR3 consists of 14 residues. V was trimmed by 5 bases and J by 0 bases, leaving 10 bases between them. CDR1 is SEHNR, CDR2 FQNEAQ, per germline (reference sequence). J is TRBJ2-5 and V is TRBV7-9; D is perhaps TRBD1 (5 bases). The sequence was collected from a girl aged 2-15 years in good health and CMV-seropositive. Input material: PBMCs. CDR3 sequence: CASSPGQYQETQYF. The CDR3 DNA reads as TGTGCCAGCAGCCCCGGACAATACCAAGAGACCCAGTACTTC.